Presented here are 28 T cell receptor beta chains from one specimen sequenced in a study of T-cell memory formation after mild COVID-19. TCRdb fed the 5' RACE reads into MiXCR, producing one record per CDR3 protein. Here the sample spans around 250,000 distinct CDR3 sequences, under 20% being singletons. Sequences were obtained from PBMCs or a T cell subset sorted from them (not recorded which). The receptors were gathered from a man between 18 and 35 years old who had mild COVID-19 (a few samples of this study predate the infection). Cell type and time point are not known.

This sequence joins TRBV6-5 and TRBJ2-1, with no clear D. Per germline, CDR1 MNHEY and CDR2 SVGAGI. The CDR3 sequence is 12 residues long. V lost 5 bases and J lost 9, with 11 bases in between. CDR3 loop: CASSHTVSEQFF. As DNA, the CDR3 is TGTGCCAGCAGTCATACGGTTTCTGAGCAGTTCTTC.

CDR3 DNA: TGTGCCAGCAGACCCCGGACAGCGCCAACTCCTAACTATGGCTACACCTTC. Protein: CASRPRTAPTPNYGYTF. The chain is built from TRBV6-2 or TRBV6-3 and TRBJ1-2; D might be TRBD1 (6 bases). The germline V gene has CDR1 MNHEY and CDR2 SVGEGT. Trimming stripped 6 bases from V and 0 bases from J, with 20 bases between. This CDR3 contains 17 residues.

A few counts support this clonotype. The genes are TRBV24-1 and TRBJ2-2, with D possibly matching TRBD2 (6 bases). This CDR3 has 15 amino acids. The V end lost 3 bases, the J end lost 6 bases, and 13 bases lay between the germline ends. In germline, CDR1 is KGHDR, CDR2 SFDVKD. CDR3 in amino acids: CATSDASGGSGELFF. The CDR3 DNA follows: TGTGCCACCAGTGATGCGTCTGGGGGGTCCGGGGAGCTGTTTTTT.

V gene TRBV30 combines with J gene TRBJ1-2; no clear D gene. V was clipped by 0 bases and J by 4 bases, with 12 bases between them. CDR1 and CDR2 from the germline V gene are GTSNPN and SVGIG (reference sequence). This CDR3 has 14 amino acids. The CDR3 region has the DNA TGTGCCTGGAGTGTAGTAGGGTTTACCTATGGCTACACCTTC. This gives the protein CAWSVVGFTYGYTF.

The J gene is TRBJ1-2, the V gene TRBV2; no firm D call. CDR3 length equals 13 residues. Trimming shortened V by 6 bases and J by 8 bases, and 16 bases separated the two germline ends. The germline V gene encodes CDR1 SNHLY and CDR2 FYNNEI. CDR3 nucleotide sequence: TGTGCCAGCAGAAGGCTGCAGGATTCGGGCTACACCTTC. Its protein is CASRRLQDSGYTF.

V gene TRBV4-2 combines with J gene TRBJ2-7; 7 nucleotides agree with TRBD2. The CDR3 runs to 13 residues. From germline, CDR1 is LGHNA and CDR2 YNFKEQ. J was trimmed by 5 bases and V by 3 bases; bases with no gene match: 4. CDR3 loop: CASSQLGGNEQYF. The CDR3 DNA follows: TGTGCCAGCAGCCAGCTCGGGGGGAACGAGCAGTACTTC.

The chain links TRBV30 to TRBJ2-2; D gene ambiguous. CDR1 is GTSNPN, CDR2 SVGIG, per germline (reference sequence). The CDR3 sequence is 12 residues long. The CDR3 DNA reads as TGTGCGGTCCTCGGTTCTTCCGGGGAGCTGTTTTTT. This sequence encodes CAVLGSSGELFF. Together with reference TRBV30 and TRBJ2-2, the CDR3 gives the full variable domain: SQTIHQWPATLVQPVGSPLSLECTVEGTSNPNLYWYRQAAGRGLQLLFYSVGIGQISSEVPQNLSASRPQDRQFILSSKKLLLSDSGFYLCAVLGSSGELFFGEGSRLTVL.

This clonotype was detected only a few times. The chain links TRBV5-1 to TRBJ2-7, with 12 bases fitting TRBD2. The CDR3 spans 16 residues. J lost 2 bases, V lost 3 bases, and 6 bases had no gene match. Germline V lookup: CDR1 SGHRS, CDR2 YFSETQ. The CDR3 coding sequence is TGCGCCAGCAGCTGGACGCTAGCGGGGGGGGCCTACGAGCAGTACTTC. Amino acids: CASSWTLAGGAYEQYF.

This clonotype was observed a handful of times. CDR3 nucleotides: TGTGCCAGTAGAGATTTCCAGGGTCATAGCAATCAGCCCCAGCATTTT. This sequence encodes CASRDFQGHSNQPQHF. The chain joins TRBV19 to TRBJ1-5; a possible D gene is TRBD1 (5 bases). Trimming cost V 6 bases and J 0 bases, with 15 bases left between them. Germline V lookup: CDR1 LNHDA, CDR2 SQIVND (reference sequence). The CDR3 is made up of 16 amino acids.

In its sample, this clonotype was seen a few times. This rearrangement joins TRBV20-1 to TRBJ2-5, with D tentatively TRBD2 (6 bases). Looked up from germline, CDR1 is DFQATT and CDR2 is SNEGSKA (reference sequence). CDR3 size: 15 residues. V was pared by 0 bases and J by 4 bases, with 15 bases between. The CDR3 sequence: CSARDREPDGETQYF. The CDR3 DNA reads TGCAGTGCTAGAGATCGGGAGCCCGACGGAGAGACCCAGTACTTC.

Written as DNA, the CDR3 is TGTGCCAGCAGTTACGGATACGGCCTAGCCGGTGAGCAGTTCTTC. Translated, it gives CASSYGYGLAGEQFF. The chain recombines TRBV6-5 with TRBJ2-1, with D perhaps TRBD2 (5 bases). The CDR3 extends over 15 amino acids. Looked up from germline, CDR1 is MNHEY and CDR2 is SVGAGI. Trimming stripped 2 bases from V and 9 bases from J, with 17 bases between.

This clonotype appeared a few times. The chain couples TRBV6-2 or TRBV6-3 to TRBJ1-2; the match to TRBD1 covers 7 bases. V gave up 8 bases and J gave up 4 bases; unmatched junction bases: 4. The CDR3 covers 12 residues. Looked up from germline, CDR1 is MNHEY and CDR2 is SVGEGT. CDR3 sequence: CASEGQLYGYTF. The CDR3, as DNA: TGTGCCAGCGAGGGACAGCTCTATGGCTACACCTTC.

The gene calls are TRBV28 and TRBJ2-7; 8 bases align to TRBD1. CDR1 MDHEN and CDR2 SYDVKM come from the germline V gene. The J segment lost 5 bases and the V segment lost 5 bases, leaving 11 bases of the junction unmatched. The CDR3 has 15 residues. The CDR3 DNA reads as TGTGCCAGCAGTACACCGGGACAGGTCTCGGACGAGCAGTACGTC. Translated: CASSTPGQVSDEQYV.

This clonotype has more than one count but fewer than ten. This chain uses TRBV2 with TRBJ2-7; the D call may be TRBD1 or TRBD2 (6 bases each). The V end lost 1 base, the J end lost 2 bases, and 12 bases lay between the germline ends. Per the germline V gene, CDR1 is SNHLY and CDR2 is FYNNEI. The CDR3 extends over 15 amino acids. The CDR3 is CASSEVWGATYEQYF. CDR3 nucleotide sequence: TGTGCCAGCAGTGAAGTTTGGGGGGCGACCTACGAGCAGTACTTC.

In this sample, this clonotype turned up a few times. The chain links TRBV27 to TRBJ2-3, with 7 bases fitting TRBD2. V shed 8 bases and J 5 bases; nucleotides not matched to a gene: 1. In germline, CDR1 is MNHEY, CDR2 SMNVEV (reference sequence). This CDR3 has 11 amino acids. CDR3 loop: CASGGVDTQYF. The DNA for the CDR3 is TGTGCCAGCGGGGGGGTAGATACGCAGTATTTT.

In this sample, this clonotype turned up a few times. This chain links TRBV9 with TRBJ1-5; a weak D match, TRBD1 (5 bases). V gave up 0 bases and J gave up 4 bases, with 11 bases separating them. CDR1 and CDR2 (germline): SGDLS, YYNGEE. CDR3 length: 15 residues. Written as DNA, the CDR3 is TGTGCCAGCAGCGTAGGGGCAGGGCGAAATCAGCCCCAGCATTTT. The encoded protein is CASSVGAGRNQPQHF. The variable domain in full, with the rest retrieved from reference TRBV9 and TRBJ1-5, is DSGVTQTPKHLITATGQRVTLRCSPRSGDLSVYWYQQSLDQGLQFLIQYYNGEERAKGNILERFSAQQFPDLHSELNLSSLELGDSALYFCASSVGAGRNQPQHFGDGTRLSIL.

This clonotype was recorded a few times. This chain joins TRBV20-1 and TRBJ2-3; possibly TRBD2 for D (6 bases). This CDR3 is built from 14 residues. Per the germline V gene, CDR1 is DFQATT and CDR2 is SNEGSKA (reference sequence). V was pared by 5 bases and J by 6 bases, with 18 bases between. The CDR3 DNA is TGCAGTGCTCCTTCGGCTAGCGCAGGGGATACGCAGTATTTT. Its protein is CSAPSASAGDTQYF.

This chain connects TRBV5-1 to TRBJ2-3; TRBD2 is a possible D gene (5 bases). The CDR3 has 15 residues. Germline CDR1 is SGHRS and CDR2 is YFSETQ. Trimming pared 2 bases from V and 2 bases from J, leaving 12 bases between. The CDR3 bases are TGCGCCAGCAGCTTTCGAAGCGGACTCACAGATACGCAGTATTTT. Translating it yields CASSFRSGLTDTQYF.

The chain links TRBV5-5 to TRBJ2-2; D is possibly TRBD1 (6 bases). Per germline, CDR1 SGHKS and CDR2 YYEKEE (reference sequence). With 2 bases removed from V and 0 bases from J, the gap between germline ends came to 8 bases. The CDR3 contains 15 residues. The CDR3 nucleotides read TGTGCCAGCAGCTTTAGACAGGCGAACACCGGGGAGCTGTTTTTT. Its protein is CASSFRQANTGELFF.

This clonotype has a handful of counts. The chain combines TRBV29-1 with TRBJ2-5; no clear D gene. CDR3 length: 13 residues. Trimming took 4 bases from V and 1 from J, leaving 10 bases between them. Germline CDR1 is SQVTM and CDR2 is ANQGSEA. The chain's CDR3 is CSVGTLVQETQYF. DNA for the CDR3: TGCAGCGTTGGGACCCTTGTCCAAGAGACCCAGTACTTC.

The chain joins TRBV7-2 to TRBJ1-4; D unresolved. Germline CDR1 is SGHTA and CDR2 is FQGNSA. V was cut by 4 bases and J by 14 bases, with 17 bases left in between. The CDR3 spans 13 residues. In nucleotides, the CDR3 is TGTGCCAGCAGCTCCGGGCGAGGTCGTGGGCTGTTTTTT. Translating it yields CASSSGRGRGLFF.

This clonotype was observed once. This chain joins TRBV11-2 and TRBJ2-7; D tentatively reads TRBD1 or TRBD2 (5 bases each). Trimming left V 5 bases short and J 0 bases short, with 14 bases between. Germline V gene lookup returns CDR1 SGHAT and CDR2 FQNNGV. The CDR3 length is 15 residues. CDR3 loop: CASSPGARFSYEQYF. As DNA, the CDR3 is TGTGCCAGCAGCCCCGGGGCCAGGTTCTCCTACGAGCAGTACTTC.

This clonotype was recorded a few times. The CDR3 DNA sequence: TGCGCCAGCAGCCTCTCGGGACAGGGTTGGGATGAGCAGTTCTTC. Translating gives CASSLSGQGWDEQFF. This chain links TRBV4-1 with TRBJ2-1, with 9 nucleotides matching TRBD1. The CDR3 loop spans 15 amino acids. V lost 4 bases and J lost 8; bases outside the gene matches: 9. CDR1 MGHRA and CDR2 YSYEKL come from the germline V gene.

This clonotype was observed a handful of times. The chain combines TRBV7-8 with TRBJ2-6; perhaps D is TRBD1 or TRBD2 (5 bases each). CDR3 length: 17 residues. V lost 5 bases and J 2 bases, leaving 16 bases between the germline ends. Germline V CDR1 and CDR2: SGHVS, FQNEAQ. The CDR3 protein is CASSTRGRLAGANVLTF. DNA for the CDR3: TGTGCCAGCAGCACCCGGGGACGGCTCGCTGGGGCCAACGTCCTGACTTTC.

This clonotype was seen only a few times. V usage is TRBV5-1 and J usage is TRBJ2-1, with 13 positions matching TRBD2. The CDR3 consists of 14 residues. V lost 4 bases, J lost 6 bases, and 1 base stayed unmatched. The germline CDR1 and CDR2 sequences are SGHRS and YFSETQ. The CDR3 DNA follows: TGCGCCAGCAGCAGGACTAGCGGGAGCAATGAGCAGTTCTTC. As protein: CASSRTSGSNEQFF.

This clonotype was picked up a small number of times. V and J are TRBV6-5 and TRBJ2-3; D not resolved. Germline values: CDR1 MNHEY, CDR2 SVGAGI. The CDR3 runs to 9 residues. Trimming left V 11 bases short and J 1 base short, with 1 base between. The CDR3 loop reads CAGTDTQYF. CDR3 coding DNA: TGTGCCGGCACAGATACGCAGTATTTT.

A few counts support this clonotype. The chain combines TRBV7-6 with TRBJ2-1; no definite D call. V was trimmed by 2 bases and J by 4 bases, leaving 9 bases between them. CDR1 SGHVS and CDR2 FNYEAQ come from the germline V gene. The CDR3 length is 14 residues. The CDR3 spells CASSLLGPYNEQFF. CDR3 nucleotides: TGTGCCAGCAGCTTACTCGGGCCATACAATGAGCAGTTCTTC.

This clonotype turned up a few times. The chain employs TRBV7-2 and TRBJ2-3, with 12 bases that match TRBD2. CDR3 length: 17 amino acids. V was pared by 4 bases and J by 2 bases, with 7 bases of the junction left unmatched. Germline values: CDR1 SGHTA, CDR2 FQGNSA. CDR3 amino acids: CASSYRGLAGHTDTQYF. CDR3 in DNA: TGTGCCAGCAGCTATCGCGGACTAGCGGGGCACACAGATACGCAGTATTTT.